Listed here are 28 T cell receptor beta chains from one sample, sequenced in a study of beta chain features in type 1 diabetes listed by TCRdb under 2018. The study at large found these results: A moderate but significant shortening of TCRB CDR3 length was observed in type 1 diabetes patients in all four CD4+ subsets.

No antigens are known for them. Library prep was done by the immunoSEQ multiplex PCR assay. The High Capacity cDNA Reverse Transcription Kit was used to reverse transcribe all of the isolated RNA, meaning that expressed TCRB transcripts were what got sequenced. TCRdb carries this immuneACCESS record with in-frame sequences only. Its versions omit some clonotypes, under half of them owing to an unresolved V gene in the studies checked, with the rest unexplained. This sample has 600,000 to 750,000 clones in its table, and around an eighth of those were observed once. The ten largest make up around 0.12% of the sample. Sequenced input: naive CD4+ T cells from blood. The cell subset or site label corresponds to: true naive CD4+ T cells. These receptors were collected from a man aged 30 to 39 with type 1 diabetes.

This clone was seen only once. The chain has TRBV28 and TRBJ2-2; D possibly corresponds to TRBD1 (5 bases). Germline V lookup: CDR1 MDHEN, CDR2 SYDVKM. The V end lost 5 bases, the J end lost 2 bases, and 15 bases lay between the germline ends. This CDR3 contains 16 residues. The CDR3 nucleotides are TGTGCCAGCAGTGAAGTTGTGGGGCGCAACACCGGGGAGCTGTTTTTT. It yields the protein CASSEVVGRNTGELFF. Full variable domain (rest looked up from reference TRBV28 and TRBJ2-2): DVKVTQSSRYLVKRTGEKVFLECVQDMDHENMFWYRQDPGLGLRLIYFSYDVKMKEKGDIPEGYSVSREKKERFSLILESASTNQTSMYLCASSEVVGRNTGELFFGEGSRLTVL.

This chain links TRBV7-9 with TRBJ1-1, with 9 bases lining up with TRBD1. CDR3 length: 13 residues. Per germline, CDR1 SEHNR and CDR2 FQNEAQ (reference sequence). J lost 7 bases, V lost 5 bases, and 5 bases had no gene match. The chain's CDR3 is CASSVRQGGEAFF. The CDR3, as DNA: TGTGCCAGCAGCGTGAGACAGGGGGGTGAAGCTTTCTTT.

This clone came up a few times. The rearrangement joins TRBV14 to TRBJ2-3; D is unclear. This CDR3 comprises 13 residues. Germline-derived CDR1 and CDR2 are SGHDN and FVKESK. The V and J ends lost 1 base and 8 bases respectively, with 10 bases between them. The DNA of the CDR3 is TGTGCCAGCAGCCAAGTCGTGATGGCTACGCAGTATTTT. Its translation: CASSQVVMATQYF.

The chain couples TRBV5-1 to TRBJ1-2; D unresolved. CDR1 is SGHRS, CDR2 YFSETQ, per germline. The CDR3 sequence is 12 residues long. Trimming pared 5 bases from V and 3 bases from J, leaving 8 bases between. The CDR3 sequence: CASRETDYGYTF. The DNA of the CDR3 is TGCGCCAGCAGGGAGACGGACTATGGCTACACCTTC.

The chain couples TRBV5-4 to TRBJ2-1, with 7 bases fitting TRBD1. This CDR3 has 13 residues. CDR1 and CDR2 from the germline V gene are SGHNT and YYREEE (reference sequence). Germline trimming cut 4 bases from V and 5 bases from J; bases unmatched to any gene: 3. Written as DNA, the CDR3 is TGTGCCAGCAGCCGAGACAGGGACAATGAGCAGTTCTTC. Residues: CASSRDRDNEQFF.

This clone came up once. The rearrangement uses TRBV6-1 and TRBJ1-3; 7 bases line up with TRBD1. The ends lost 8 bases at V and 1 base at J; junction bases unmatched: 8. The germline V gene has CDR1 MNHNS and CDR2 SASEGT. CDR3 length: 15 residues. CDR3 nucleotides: TGTGCCAGCCGAACGGAACAGGGGTCTGGAAACACCATATATTTT. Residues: CASRTEQGSGNTIYF.

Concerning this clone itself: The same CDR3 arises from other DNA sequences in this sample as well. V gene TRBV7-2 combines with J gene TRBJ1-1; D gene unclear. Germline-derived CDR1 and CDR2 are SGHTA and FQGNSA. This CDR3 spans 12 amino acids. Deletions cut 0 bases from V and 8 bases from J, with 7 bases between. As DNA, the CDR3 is TGTGCCAGCAGCTTAGCGCGGCGGGAAGCTTTCTTT. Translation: CASSLARREAFF.

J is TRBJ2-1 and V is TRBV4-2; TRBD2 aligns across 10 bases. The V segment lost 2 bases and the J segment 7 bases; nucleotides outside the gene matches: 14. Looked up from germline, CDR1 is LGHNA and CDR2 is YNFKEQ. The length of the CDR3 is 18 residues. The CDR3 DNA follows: TGTGCCAGCAGCCAAAAGTCCTCTAGCGGGGGCAGGGGTAATGAGCAGTTCTTC. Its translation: CASSQKSSSGGRGNEQFF.

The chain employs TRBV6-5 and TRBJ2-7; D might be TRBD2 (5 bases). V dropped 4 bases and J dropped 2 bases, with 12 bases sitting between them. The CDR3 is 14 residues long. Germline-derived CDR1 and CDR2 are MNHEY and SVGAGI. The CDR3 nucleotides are TGTGCCAGCAGTTCTGACACTAGTACCTACGAGCAGTACTTC. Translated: CASSSDTSTYEQYF.

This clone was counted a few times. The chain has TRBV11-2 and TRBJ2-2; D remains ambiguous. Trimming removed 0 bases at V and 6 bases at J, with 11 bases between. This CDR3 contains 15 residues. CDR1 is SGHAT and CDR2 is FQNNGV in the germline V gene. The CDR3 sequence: CASSLEAPPPGELFF. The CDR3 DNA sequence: TGTGCCAGCAGCTTAGAGGCCCCCCCTCCCGGGGAGCTGTTTTTT.

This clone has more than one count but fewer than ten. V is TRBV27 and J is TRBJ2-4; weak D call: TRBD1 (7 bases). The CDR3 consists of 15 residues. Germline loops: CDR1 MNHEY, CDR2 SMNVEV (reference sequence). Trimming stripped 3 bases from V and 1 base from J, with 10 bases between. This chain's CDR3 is CASSLGGQAKNIQYF. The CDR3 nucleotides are TGTGCCAGCAGTTTGGGGGGACAGGCCAAAAACATTCAGTACTTC.

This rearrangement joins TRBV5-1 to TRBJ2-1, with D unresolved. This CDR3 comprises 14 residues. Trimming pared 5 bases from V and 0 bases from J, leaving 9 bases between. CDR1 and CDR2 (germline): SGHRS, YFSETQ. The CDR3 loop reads CASRALSSYNEQFF. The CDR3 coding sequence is TGCGCCAGCAGGGCACTAAGCTCCTACAATGAGCAGTTCTTC.

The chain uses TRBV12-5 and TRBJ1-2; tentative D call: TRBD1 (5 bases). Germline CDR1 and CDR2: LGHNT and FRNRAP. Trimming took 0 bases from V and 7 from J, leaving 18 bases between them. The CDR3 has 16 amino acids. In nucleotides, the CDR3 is TGTGCTAGTGGTTTGGTTCCCCCGGGACGCGAAAGTGGCTACACCTTC. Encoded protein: CASGLVPPGRESGYTF.

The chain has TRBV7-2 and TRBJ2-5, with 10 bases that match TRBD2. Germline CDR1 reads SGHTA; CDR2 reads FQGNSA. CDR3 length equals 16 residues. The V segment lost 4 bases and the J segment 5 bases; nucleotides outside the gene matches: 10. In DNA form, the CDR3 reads TGTGCCAGCAGCTGGAAGACTAGCGGGCAGGGGGAGACCCAGTACTTC. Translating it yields CASSWKTSGQGETQYF.

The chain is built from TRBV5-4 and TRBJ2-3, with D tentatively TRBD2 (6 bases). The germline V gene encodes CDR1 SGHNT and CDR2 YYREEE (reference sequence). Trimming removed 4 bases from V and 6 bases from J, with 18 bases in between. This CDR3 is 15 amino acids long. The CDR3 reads CASSPGLQGGDTQYF. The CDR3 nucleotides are TGTGCCAGCAGCCCCGGACTACAAGGAGGGGATACGCAGTATTTT.

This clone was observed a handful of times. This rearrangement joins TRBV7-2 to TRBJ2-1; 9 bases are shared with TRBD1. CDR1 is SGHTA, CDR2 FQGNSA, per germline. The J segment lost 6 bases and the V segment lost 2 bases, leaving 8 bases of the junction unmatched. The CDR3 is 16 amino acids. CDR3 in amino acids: CASSLSTGTGSNEQFF. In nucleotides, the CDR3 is TGTGCCAGCAGCTTATCGACTGGGACAGGGTCCAATGAGCAGTTCTTC.

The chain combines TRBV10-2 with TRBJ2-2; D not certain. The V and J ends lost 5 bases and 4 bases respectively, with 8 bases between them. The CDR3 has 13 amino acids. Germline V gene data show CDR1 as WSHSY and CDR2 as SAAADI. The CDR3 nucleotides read TGCGCCAGCAGTTTACAGTCCACCGGGGAGCTGTTTTTT. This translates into CASSLQSTGELFF.

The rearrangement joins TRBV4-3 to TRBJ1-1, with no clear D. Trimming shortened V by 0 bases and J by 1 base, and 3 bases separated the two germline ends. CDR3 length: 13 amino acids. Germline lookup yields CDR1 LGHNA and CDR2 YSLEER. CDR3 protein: CASSQDENTEAFF. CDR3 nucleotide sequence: TGCGCCAGCAGCCAAGATGAGAACACTGAAGCTTTCTTT.

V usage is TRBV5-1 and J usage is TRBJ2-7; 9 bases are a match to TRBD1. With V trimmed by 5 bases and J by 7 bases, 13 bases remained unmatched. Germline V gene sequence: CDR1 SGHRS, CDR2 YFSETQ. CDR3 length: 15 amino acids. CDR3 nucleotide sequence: TGCGCCAGCAGTGACTCCGGGACAGGGCCGGGGGAGCAGTACTTC. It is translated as CASSDSGTGPGEQYF.

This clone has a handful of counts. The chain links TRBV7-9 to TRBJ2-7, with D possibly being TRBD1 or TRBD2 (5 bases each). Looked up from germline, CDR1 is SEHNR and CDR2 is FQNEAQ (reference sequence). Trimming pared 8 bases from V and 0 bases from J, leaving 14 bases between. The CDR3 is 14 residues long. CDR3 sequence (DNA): TGTGCCAGCCGCCGGGACCCGACCTCCTACGAGCAGTACTTC. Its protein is CASRRDPTSYEQYF.

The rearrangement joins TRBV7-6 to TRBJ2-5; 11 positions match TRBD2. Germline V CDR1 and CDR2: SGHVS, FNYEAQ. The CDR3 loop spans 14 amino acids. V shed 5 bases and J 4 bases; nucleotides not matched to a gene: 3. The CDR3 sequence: CASSPTSGGETQYF. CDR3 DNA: TGTGCCAGCAGCCCTACTAGCGGGGGAGAGACCCAGTACTTC.

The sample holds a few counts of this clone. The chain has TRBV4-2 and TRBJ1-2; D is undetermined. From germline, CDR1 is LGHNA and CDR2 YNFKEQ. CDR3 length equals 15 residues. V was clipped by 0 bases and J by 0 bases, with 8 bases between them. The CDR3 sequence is CASSQDPGANYGYTF. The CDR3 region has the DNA TGTGCCAGCAGCCAAGATCCAGGTGCTAACTATGGCTACACCTTC.

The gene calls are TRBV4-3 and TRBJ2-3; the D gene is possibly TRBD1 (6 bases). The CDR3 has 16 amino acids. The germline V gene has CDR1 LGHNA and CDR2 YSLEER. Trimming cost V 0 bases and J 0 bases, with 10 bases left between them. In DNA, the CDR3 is TGCGCCAGCAGCCAAGAATGGCAGGGGAGCACAGATACGCAGTATTTT. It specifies CASSQEWQGSTDTQYF.

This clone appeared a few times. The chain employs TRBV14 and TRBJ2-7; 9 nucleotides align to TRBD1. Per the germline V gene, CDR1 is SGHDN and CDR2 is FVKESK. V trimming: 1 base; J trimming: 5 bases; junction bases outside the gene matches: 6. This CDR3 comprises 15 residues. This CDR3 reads CASSQATGGFNEQYF. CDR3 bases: TGTGCCAGCAGCCAAGCGACAGGGGGATTCAACGAGCAGTACTTC.

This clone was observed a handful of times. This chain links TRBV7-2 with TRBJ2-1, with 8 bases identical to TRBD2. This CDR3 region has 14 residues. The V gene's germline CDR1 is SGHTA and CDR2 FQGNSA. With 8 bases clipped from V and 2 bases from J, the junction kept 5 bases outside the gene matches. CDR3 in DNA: TGTGCCAGCGGAACTAGCGGCGCCTACAATGAGCAGTTCTTC. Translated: CASGTSGAYNEQFF.

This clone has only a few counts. The CDR3 sequence: CASSNSGQAYEQYF. CDR3 nucleotides: TGCGCCAGCAGCAACTCGGGACAGGCCTACGAGCAGTACTTC. The chain recombines TRBV5-1 with TRBJ2-7; TRBD1 aligns across 8 bases. Germline V gene lookup returns CDR1 SGHRS and CDR2 YFSETQ. This CDR3 is 14 amino acids long. V trimming: 4 bases; J trimming: 2 bases; junction bases outside the gene matches: 5.

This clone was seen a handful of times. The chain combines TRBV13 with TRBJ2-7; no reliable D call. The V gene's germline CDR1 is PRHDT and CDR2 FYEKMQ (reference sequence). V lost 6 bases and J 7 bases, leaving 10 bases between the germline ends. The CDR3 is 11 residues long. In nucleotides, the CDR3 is TGTGCCAGCAGTTCCCTGGGGGAGCAGTACTTC. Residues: CASSSLGEQYF.

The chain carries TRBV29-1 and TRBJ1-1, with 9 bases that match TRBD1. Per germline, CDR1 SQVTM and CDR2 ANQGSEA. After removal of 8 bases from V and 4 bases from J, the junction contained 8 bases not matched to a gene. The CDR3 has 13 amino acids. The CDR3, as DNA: TGCAGCTCAGACAGGGGGACGGGCACTGAAGCTTTCTTT. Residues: CSSDRGTGTEAFF.